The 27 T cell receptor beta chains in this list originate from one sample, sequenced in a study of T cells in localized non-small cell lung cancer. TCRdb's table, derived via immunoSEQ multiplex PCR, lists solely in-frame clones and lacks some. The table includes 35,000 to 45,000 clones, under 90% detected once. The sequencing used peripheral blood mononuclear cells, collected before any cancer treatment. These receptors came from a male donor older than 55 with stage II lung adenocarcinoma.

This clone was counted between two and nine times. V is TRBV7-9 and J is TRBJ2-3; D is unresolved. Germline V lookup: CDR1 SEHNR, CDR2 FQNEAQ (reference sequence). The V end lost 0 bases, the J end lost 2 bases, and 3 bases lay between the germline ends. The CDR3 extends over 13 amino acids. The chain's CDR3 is CASSLAPTDTQYF. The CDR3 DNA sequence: TGTGCCAGCAGCTTAGCCCCCACAGATACGCAGTATTTT.

CDR3 amino acids: CASSLRSSGANVLTF. Here the CDR3 DNA reads TGTGCCAGCAGCCTGAGGAGCTCTGGGGCCAACGTCCTGACTTTC. The chain uses TRBV7-2 and TRBJ2-6; D unclear. CDR3 length: 15 amino acids. Germline V gene data show CDR1 as SGHTA and CDR2 as FQGNSA. V was cut by 5 bases and J by 0 bases, with 8 bases left in between. Together with reference TRBV7-2 and TRBJ2-6, the CDR3 gives the full variable domain: GAGVSQSPSNKVTEKGKDVELRCDPISGHTALYWYRQSLGQGLEFLIYFQGNSAPDKSGLPSDRFSAERTGGSVSTLTIQRTQQEDSAVYLCASSLRSSGANVLTFGAGSRLTVL.

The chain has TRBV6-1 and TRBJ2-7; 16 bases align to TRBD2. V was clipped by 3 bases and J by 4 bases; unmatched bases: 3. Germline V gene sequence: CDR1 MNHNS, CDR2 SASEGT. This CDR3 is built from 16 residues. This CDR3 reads CASSDQGLAGGYEQYF. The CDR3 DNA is TGTGCCAGCAGTGACCAGGGACTAGCGGGAGGGTACGAGCAGTACTTC.

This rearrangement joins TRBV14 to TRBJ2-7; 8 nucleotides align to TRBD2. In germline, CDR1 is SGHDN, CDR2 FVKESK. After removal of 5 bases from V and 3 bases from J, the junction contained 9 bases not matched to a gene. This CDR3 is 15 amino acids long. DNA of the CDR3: TGTGCCAGCAGCAGAGGGGCTAGCGGGTTCTACGAGCAGTACTTC. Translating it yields CASSRGASGFYEQYF.

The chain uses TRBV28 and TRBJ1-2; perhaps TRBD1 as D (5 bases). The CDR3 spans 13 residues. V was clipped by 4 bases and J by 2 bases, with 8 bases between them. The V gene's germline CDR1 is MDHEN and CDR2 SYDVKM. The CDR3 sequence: CASSSGHNYGYTF. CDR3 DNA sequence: TGTGCCAGCAGTTCAGGACACAACTATGGCTACACCTTC.

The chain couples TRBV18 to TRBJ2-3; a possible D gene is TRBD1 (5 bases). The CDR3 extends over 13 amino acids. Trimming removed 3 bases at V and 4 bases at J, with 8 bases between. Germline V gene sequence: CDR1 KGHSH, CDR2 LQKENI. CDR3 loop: CASSPSGSDTQYF. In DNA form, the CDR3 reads TGTGCCAGCTCACCCTCAGGGTCAGATACGCAGTATTTT.

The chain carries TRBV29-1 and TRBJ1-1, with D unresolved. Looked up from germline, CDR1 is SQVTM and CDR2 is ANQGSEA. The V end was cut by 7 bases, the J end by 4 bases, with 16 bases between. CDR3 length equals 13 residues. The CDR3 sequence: CSASRVSSTEAFF. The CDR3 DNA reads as TGCAGCGCAAGTAGAGTCTCGTCCACTGAAGCTTTCTTT. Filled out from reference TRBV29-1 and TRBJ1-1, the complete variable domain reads SAVISQKPSRDICQRGTSLTIQCQVDSQVTMMFWYRQQPGQSLTLIATANQGSEATYESGFVIDKFPISRPNLTFSTLTVSNMSPEDSSIYLCSASRVSSTEAFFGQGTRLTVV.

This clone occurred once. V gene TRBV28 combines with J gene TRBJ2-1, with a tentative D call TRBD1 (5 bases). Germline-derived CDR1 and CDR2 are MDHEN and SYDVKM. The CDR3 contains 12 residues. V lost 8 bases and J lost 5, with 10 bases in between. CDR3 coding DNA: TGTGCCAGCCTTAGGGGCAACAATGAGCAGTTCTTC. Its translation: CASLRGNNEQFF.

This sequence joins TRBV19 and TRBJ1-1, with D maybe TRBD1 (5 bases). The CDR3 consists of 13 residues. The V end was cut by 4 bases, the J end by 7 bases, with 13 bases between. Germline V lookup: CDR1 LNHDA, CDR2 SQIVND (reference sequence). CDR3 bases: TGTGCCAGTAGTACCGGCGGGGGGTTTGAAGCTTTCTTT. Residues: CASSTGGGFEAFF. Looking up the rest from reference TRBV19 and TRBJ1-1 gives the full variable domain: DGGITQSPKYLFRKEGQNVTLSCEQNLNHDAMYWYRQDPGQGLRLIYYSQIVNDFQKGDIAEGYSVSREKKESFPLTVTSAQKNPTAFYLCASSTGGGFEAFFGQGTRLTVV.

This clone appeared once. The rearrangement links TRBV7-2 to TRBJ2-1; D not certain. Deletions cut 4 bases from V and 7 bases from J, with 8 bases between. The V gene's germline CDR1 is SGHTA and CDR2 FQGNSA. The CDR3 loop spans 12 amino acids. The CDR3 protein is CASSYMGNEQFF. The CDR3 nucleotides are TGTGCCAGCAGCTACATGGGGAATGAGCAGTTCTTC.

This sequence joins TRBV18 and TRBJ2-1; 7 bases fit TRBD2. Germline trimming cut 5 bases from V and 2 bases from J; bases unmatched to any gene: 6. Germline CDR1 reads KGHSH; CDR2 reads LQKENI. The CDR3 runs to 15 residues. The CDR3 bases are TGTGCCAGCTCATTACTAGCGCCTCCCTACAATGAGCAGTTCTTC. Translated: CASSLLAPPYNEQFF. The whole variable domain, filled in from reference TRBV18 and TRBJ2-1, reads NAGVMQNPRHLVRRRGQEARLRCSPMKGHSHVYWYRQLPEEGLKFMVYLQKENIIDESGMPKERFSAEFPKEGPSILRIQQVVRGDSAAYFCASSLLAPPYNEQFFGPGTRLTVL.

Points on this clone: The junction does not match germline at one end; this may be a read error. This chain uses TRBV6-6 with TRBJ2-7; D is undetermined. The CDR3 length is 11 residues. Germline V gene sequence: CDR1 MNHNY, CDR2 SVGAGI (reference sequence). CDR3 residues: CASSNSYEQYF. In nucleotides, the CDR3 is TGTGCCAGCAGTAACTCCTACGAGCAGTACTTC.

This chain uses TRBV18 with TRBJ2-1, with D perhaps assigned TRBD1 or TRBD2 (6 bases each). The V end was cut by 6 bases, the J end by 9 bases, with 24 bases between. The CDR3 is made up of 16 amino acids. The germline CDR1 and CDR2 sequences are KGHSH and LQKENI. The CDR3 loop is CASSPELGGAAGEQFF. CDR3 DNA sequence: TGTGCCAGCTCGCCCGAACTGGGGGGCGCCGCGGGTGAGCAGTTCTTC.

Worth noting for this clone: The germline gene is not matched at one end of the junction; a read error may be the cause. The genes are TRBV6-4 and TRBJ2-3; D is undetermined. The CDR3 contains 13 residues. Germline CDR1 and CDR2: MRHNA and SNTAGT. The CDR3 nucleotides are TGTGCCAGTAGTGGGCAGGCAGGAGATACGCAGTATTTT. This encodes CASSGQAGDTQYF.

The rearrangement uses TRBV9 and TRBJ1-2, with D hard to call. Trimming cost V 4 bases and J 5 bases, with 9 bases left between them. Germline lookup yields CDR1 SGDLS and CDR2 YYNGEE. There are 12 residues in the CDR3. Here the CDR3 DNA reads TGTGCCAGCAGCCCATATAGGTATGGCTACACCTTC. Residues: CASSPYRYGYTF.

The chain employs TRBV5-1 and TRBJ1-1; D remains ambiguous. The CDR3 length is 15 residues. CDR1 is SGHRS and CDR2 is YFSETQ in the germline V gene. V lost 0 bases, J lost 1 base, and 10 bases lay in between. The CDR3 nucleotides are TGCGCCAGCAGCTTGGATGGGTCCCCGAACACTGAAGCTTTCTTT. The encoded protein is CASSLDGSPNTEAFF. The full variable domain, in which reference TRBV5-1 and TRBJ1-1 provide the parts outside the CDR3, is KAGVTQTPRYLIKTRGQQVTLSCSPISGHRSVSWYQQTPGQGLQFLFEYFSETQRNKGNFPGRFSGRQFSNSRSEMNVSTLELGDSALYLCASSLDGSPNTEAFFGQGTRLTVV.

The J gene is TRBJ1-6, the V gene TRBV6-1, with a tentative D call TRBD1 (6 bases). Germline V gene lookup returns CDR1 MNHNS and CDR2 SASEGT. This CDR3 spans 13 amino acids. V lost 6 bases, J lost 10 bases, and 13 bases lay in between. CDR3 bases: TGTGCCAGCAGCCTCTCAGGGGAATCACCCCTCCACTTT. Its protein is CASSLSGESPLHF.

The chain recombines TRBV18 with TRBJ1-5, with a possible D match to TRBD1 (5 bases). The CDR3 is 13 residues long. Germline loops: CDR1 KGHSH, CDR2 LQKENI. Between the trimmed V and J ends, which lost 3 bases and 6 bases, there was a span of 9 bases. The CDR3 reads CASSPGEGQPQHF. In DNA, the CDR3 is TGTGCCAGCTCACCGGGGGAGGGTCAGCCCCAGCATTTT.

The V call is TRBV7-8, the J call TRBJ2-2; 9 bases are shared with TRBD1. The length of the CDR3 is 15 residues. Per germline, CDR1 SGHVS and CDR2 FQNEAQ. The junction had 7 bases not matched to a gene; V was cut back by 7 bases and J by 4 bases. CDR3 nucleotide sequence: TGTGCCAGCAATCCCGGGACAGGGTTCACCGGGGAGCTGTTTTTT. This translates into CASNPGTGFTGELFF. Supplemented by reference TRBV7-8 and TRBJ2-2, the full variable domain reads GAGVSQSPRYKVAKRGQDVALRCDPISGHVSLFWYQQALGQGPEFLTYFQNEAQLDKSGLPSDRFFAERPEGSVSTLKIQRTQQEDSAVYLCASNPGTGFTGELFFGEGSRLTVL.

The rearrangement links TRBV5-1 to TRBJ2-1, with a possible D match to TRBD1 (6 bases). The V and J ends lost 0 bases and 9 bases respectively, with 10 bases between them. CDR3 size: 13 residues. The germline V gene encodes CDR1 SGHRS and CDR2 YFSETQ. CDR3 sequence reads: CASSLDRATEQFF. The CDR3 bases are TGCGCCAGCAGCTTGGACAGGGCGACTGAGCAGTTCTTC.

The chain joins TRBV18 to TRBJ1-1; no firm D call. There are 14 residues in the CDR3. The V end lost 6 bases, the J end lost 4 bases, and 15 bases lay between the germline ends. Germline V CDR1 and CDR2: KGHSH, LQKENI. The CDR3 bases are TGTGCCAGCTCTCCTGCCCCGGGGAGCACTGAAGCTTTCTTT. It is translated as CASSPAPGSTEAFF.

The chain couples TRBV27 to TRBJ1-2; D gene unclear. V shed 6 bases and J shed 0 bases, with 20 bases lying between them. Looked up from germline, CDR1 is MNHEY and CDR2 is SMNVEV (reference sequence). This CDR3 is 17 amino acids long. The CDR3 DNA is TGTGCCAGCAGCCTCCAGGACCCCAGTTCCGCTAACTATGGCTACACCTTC. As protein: CASSLQDPSSANYGYTF.

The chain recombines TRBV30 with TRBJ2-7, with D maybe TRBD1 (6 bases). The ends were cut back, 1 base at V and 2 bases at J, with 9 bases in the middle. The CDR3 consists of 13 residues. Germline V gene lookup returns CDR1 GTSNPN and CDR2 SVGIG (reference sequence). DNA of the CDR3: TGTGCCTGGAGTGAGGGGGTCCCCTACGAGCAGTACTTC. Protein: CAWSEGVPYEQYF. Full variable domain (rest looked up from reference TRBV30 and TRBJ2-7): SQTIHQWPATLVQPVGSPLSLECTVEGTSNPNLYWYRQAAGRGLQLLFYSVGIGQISSEVPQNLSASRPQDRQFILSSKKLLLSDSGFYLCAWSEGVPYEQYFGPGTRLTVT.

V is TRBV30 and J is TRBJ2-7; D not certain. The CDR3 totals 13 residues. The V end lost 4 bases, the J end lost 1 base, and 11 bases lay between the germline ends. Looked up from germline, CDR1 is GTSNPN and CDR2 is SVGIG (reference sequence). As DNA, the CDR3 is TGTGCCTGGAACACCCAGTGGTCCTACGAGCAGTACTTC. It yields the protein CAWNTQWSYEQYF.

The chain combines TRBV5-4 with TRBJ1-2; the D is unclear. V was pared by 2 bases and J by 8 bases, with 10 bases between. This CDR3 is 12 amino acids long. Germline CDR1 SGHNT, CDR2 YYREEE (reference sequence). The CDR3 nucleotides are TGTGCCAGCAGCTTAGACCTGGACGGCTACACCTTC. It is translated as CASSLDLDGYTF.

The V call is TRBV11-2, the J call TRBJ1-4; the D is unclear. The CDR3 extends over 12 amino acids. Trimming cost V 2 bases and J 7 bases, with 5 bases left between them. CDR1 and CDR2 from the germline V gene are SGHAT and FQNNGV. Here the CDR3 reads CASSLISEKLFF. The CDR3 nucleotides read TGTGCCAGCAGCTTAATATCTGAAAAACTGTTTTTT.

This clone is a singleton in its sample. The CDR3 protein is CASSLPRGRHEQYF. The DNA of the CDR3 is TGTGCCAGCAGTTTACCCCGCGGGAGGCACGAGCAGTACTTC. The chain carries TRBV28 and TRBJ2-5; 8 nucleotides match TRBD2. The assigned J gene may be wrong: the sequence end matches TRBJ2-7 better. This CDR3 has 14 amino acids. Germline V gives CDR1 MDHEN, CDR2 SYDVKM.